Each of the 17 T cell receptor beta chains below was sequenced from the same sample in a study of blood T cell repertoires in COVID-19. Assay used: immunoSEQ multiplex PCR; TCRdb lists only in-frame clones, some missing. The sample includes 200,000 to 250,000 clones, 84% of them seen just once. Source material: PBMCs or T cells enriched from blood (not recorded which). These receptors all stem from a woman aged 35 to 49 who had recovered from COVID-19.

The chain combines TRBV2 with TRBJ2-1; 10 positions match TRBD1. The CDR3 is 18 residues long. J lost 8 bases, V lost 3 bases, and 16 bases had no gene match. The V gene's germline CDR1 is SNHLY and CDR2 FYNNEI. For the CDR3, the DNA is TGTGCCAGCAGTGACGGACAGGGGGACGCAAACAACAATGATGAGCAGTTCTTC. This translates into CASSDGQGDANNNDEQFF. Using reference TRBV2 and TRBJ2-1 for the parts outside the CDR3, the full variable domain is EPEVTQTPSHQVTQMGQEVILRCVPISNHLYFYWYRQILGQKVEFLVSFYNNEISEKSEIFDDQFSVERPDGSNFTLKIRSTKLEDSAMYFCASSDGQGDANNNDEQFFGPGTRLTVL.

About this clone: One end of the junction fails to match germline, which may point to a read error. The chain recombines TRBV28 with TRBJ1-2; weak D call: TRBD1 (5 bases). This CDR3 spans 11 amino acids. Looked up from germline, CDR1 is MDHEN and CDR2 is SYDVKM. DNA for the CDR3: TGTGCCAGCTTCTCTGGGACTTCTAACTCCTTC. Encoded protein: CASFSGTSNSF.

The chain links TRBV27 to TRBJ2-1; TRBD1 agrees at 7 bases. The CDR3 sequence is 14 residues long. CDR1 and CDR2 from the germline V gene are MNHEY and SMNVEV (reference sequence). Unmatched junction bases numbered 5, after V lost 6 bases and J lost 3 bases. The CDR3 region has the DNA TGTGCCAGCAGCGGGACAGAGCTCTACAATGAGCAGTTCTTC. This encodes CASSGTELYNEQFF.

The chain carries TRBV6-2 or TRBV6-3 and TRBJ2-3; 7 bases are shared with TRBD2. This CDR3 has 16 amino acids. After removal of 4 bases from V and 3 bases from J, the junction contained 10 bases not matched to a gene. Germline V CDR1 and CDR2: MNHEY, SVGEGT. Here the CDR3 DNA reads TGTGCCAGCAGTTTTATTCCTAGCGGCCTAACAGATACGCAGTATTTT. Protein sequence: CASSFIPSGLTDTQYF.

The chain has TRBV28 and TRBJ2-7; TRBD1 matches at 7 bases. This CDR3 comprises 13 residues. The junction had 4 bases not matched to a gene; V was cut back by 2 bases and J by 6 bases. Germline CDR1 is MDHEN and CDR2 is SYDVKM. The chain's CDR3 is CASSLQGVSEQYF. The CDR3 bases are TGTGCCAGCAGTTTACAGGGGGTGAGCGAGCAGTACTTC.

This clone is a singleton in its sample. The V and J genes are TRBV12-5 and TRBJ2-6; no firm D call. The CDR3 length is 13 residues. From germline, CDR1 is LGHNT and CDR2 FRNRAP. V was pared by 6 bases and J by 0 bases, with 3 bases between. The CDR3 region is CASGSSGANVLTF. CDR3 DNA sequence: TGTGCTAGTGGGAGCTCTGGGGCCAACGTCCTGACTTTC.

The CDR3 nucleotides read TGTGCCATCAGTGAAAACTCGATGGCCGGGGAGCTGTTTTTT. Its translation is CAISENSMAGELFF. V is TRBV10-3 and J is TRBJ2-2, with D unclear. Trimming stripped 3 bases from V and 6 bases from J, with 11 bases between. This CDR3 has 14 residues. The V gene's germline CDR1 is ENHRY and CDR2 SYGVKD.

The chain has TRBV28 and TRBJ1-4; D is possibly TRBD1 (5 bases). Germline V gives CDR1 MDHEN, CDR2 SYDVKM. The CDR3 contains 12 residues. V lost 6 bases and J lost 8, with 10 bases in between. The DNA for the CDR3 is TGTGCCAGCAGACAGGTGGGCGAAAAACTGTTTTTT. This translates into CASRQVGEKLFF.

For the CDR3, the DNA is TGTGCCAGCAGTTCTCCGGGACAATTAAGAAGCAATCAGCCCCAGCATTTT. This encodes CASSSPGQLRSNQPQHF. J is TRBJ1-5 and V is TRBV6-2 or TRBV6-3; weak D call: TRBD1 (6 bases). Germline values: CDR1 MNHEY, CDR2 SVGEGT. Between the trimmed V and J ends, which lost 4 bases and 1 base, there was a span of 17 bases. The CDR3 runs to 17 residues.

V and J are TRBV6-2 or TRBV6-3 and TRBJ1-1, with D hard to call. The CDR3 sequence is 11 residues long. V shed 2 bases and J shed 7 bases, with 5 bases lying between them. Germline V gives CDR1 MNHEY, CDR2 SVGEGT. The CDR3 sequence: CASSYGVEAFF. CDR3 DNA: TGTGCCAGCAGTTACGGAGTTGAAGCTTTCTTT.

DNA for the CDR3: TGTGCCAGCAGCCGCGGTACACCCGGGTTCGGGGAGCTGTTTTTT. Translation: CASSRGTPGFGELFF. The rearrangement joins TRBV11-1 to TRBJ2-2, with D hard to call. Germline values: CDR1 SGHAT, CDR2 FQDESV (reference sequence). This CDR3 contains 15 residues. V lost 5 bases and J lost 7, with 17 bases in between.

This sequence joins TRBV7-9 and TRBJ2-7; D remains unclear. V lost 9 bases, J lost 1 base, and 10 bases lay in between. The CDR3 has 12 residues. Germline-derived CDR1 and CDR2 are SEHNR and FQNEAQ (reference sequence). CDR3 in amino acids: CASMTQSYEQYF. The DNA for the CDR3 is TGTGCCAGTATGACACAATCCTACGAGCAGTACTTC.

V usage is TRBV18 and J usage is TRBJ2-1, with TRBD2 as a possible D gene (5 bases). CDR1 and CDR2 (germline): KGHSH, LQKENI. Trimming shortened V by 3 bases and J by 4 bases, and 13 bases separated the two germline ends. This CDR3 contains 15 residues. CDR3 DNA sequence: TGTGCCAGCTCACCCCTACAGACGGGATACAATGAGCAGTTCTTC. Amino acids: CASSPLQTGYNEQFF.

V gene TRBV28 combines with J gene TRBJ2-3; 10 bases are a match to TRBD2. J gave up 0 bases and V 5 bases, and 2 bases lay outside the gene matches. CDR3 size: 15 residues. Germline CDR1 is MDHEN and CDR2 is SYDVKM. CDR3 residues: CASSRTSGSTDTQYF. The CDR3 DNA is TGTGCCAGCAGTCGGACTAGCGGAAGCACAGATACGCAGTATTTT.

The chain couples TRBV5-5 to TRBJ2-7, with 7 bases fitting TRBD1. The V gene end was trimmed by 4 bases and the J gene end by 1 base; junction bases not matched to a gene: 8. The CDR3 sequence is 15 residues long. Germline V lookup: CDR1 SGHKS, CDR2 YYEKEE (reference sequence). Written as DNA, the CDR3 is TGTGCCAGCAGCACCCTTCCGGGACAGTCCTACGAGCAGTACTTC. This translates into CASSTLPGQSYEQYF.

V gene TRBV5-6 combines with J gene TRBJ2-7; the D gene is possibly TRBD2 (7 bases). The V and J ends lost 4 bases and 7 bases respectively, with 18 bases between them. In germline, CDR1 is SGHDT, CDR2 YYEEEE. The CDR3 totals 14 residues. The CDR3 DNA follows: TGTGCCAGCAGCCCTGACCGGGGGGCGGGAGAGCAGTACTTC. Translating gives CASSPDRGAGEQYF. Variable domain in full (rest from reference TRBV5-6 and TRBJ2-7): DAGVTQSPTHLIKTRGQQVTLRCSPKSGHDTVSWYQQALGQGPQFIFQYYEEEERQRGNFPDRFSGHQFPNYSSELNVNALLLGDSALYLCASSPDRGAGEQYFGPGTRLTVT.

This chain joins TRBV6-4 and TRBJ1-5, with 7 bases that match TRBD1. CDR1 is MRHNA and CDR2 is SNTAGT in the germline V gene. V trimming: 0 bases; J trimming: 4 bases; junction bases outside the gene matches: 6. This CDR3 comprises 16 residues. CDR3 nucleotide sequence: TGTGCCAGCAGTGACTCGAGACAGGGTTGTAATCAGCCCCAGCATTTT. It specifies CASSDSRQGCNQPQHF.